Here is one T cell receptor beta chain with its context. Its specificity is not known. As defined, naive CD8 cells were CD45RO-negative and positively selected for CCR7, with terminally differentiated effector memory CD45RA+ cells excluded. Trimming shortened V by 4 bases and J by 4 bases, and 10 bases separated the two germline ends. There are 12 residues in the CDR3. CDR1 and CDR2 from the germline V gene are GTSNPN and SVGIG (reference sequence). This entry is derived from a study of shared clonotypes between healthy human individuals. Regarding the study as a whole: Few donors restricted represented genetic and exposure-history diversity. Naive subsets usually exceeded memory subsets in estimated richness. The study found lower generation probabilities in non-shared clonotypes than in those shared by all four donors.

Assay execution proceeded at the deep level. Only in-frame clones appear in the TCRdb table, and some are missing; sequencing was by immunoSEQ multiplex PCR. The sample has some 2.1 million clones, just under 95% seen once; the top ten hold around 1.1%. Sequenced input: naive CD8+ T cells sorted from blood. This receptor was identified in a man between 18 and 29 years old in good health. This chain links TRBV30 with TRBJ2-5; D gene uncertain. CDR3 region: CAWTGVGETQYF. The CDR3 DNA reads TGTGCCTGGACCGGCGTTGGAGAGACCCAGTACTTC.